This TCR beta chain was profiled in a study of early T cells in non-severe SARS-CoV-2 infection. Study context: Bulk RNA from unsorted whole blood was sequenced; chains were unpaired.

In its sample, this clonotype was seen many times. Germline V lookup: CDR1 MNHGY, CDR2 SAAAGT. The V gene lost 6 bases and the J gene lost 4 bases, with 12 bases spanning the gap. The CDR3 is 14 amino acids. The protocol attached unique molecular identifiers to individual cDNA molecules. A single record per CDR3 protein comes from TCRdb applying MiXCR to the 5' RACE reads. The table lists roughly 64,000 distinct CDR3 sequences, 7.5% to 9% of them singletons. This receptor was identified in an adult who was a healthcare worker with PCR-confirmed SARS-CoV-2 infection or an uninfected control (not recorded which). V usage is TRBV6-8 and J usage is TRBJ2-2; unclear D gene. The sequences come from whole blood, collected at baseline. The CDR3 spells CASSHGVSTGELFF. The CDR3 nucleotides read TGTGCCAGCAGCCATGGGGTGAGCACCGGGGAGCTGTTTTTT.